The table lists the clone carrying this T cell receptor (beta chain) with many counts. This sample was taken from a study of early T cells in non-severe SARS-CoV-2 infection. Each CDR3 protein is one row after TCRdb ran MiXCR on the 5' RACE reads. Of 60,000 to 65,000 distinct CDR3 sequences detected, 7% to 9.5% appear once; the ten largest clones hold roughly 12%. The CDR3 spans 14 residues. Germline V gene data show CDR1 as GTSNPN and CDR2 as SVGIG (reference sequence). J gave up 0 bases and V 7 bases, and 6 bases lay outside the gene matches. Sequenced here: whole blood, sampled at baseline. This clonotype originated in an adult who was a healthcare worker with PCR-confirmed SARS-CoV-2 infection or an uninfected control (not recorded which). The chain combines TRBV30 with TRBJ2-1, with 7 positions matching TRBD1. The DNA for the CDR3 is TGTGCCTTCCTCCGACAGGGCTCCTACAATGAGCAGTTCTTC. This sequence encodes CAFLRQGSYNEQFF.